This T cell receptor (beta chain) derives from a study of OX40 agonist ivuxolimab in advanced cancers. Some background on the complete study: Ivuxolimab was a fully human IgG2 agonistic monoclonal antibody targeting the costimulatory receptor OX40 (CD134). Intravenous ivuxolimab was administered to patients every 2 weeks at six dose levels: 0.01, 0.1, 0.3, 1.5, 3 and 10 mg/kg. The dose-escalation cohort was roughly 80% male with a mean age of about 60 years, ranging from roughly 20 to 85. Peripheral TCRbeta sequencing aimed to test whether ivuxolimab altered TCR sequence diversity and caused clonal T-cell expansion. Partial responses occurred in three dose-escalation patients, of whom one had hepatocellular carcinoma and two had cutaneous melanoma. The monotherapy dose-escalation portion (N ≈ 50 patients) of the phase I ivuxolimab trial is reported in the paper. Patients were allowed to have had prior anti-PD-1, anti-PD-L1 or anti-CTLA-4 therapy, and 40% of the dose-escalation patients had previously received checkpoint inhibitors. Of the roughly 54 patients in dose escalation, about 20 had hepatocellular carcinoma, about 15 had melanoma, 9 had renal cell carcinoma and 9 had head and neck cancer. Here is what the overall study found, with its caveats: In partial responders in the 0.1-3.0 mg/kg groups, normalized peripheral clonal expansion was found to be among the lowest, especially among CD8+ T cells. On average, CD8+ T cells showed more expanded clones than CD4+ T cells after ivuxolimab. The antigen specificity of the peripheral T cells that underwent clonal expansion was not determined. At doses of 0.1 to 3.0 mg/kg, clonal expansion of both CD4+ and CD8+ blood T cells was observed from baseline to week 6. Low levels of normalized T-cell clonal expansion were also shown by some nonresponding patients.

There are 15 amino acids in the CDR3, from cysteine to phenylalanine inclusive. The kept DNA is CDR3 alone, 45 bases in frame from the first base. Trimming accounts for 4 bases at V and 8 bases at J, while the number of junction bases matched to no gene is 10. Based on the germline V gene, the CDR1 and CDR2 sequences are SGDLS and YYNGEE. To sequence the TCRbeta CDR3 region, genomic DNA was isolated from the sorted cells. The immunoSEQ Assay was used to sequence the TCRbeta CDR3 regions. Imported from immuneACCESS, the table was reduced by TCRdb to in-frame sequences with V and J called. These copies leave out some clones; in studies compared against another copy, an unresolved V gene accounts for under half, and the cause of the remainder is not known. Across this sample there are approximately 98,000 clones, with roughly 80% seen only once. The ten largest clonotypes hold roughly 5.5% of the sample.

The trial excluded patients who had a history of autoimmune disease or who were on systemic immunosuppression. In every dose cohort, peripheral blood was drawn for TCR sequencing at baseline, cycle 4 day 1, and cycle 7 day 1. The samples were drawn from a first-in-human, open-label, multicenter phase I dose-escalation trial of ivuxolimab. Adults with locally advanced or metastatic melanoma, renal cell carcinoma, hepatocellular carcinoma or head and neck squamous cell carcinoma were enrolled in the trial. CD4+ and CD8+ T cells were sorted separately from peripheral blood before TCR sequencing. Remarks on this clone: The target of this receptor is not known. Base qualities are missing; no much larger clone stands one base away.

Rearrangement joined TRBV9 to TRBJ1-4; TRBD1 fits 8 bases in the junction. This receptor was identified in an adult with an advanced solid tumor such as melanoma, head and neck, liver or kidney cancer. This specimen consisted of CD4+ or CD8+ T cells sorted from blood, obtained in a trial of the OX40 agonist ivuxolimab. The DNA reads as follows: TGTGCCAGCAGCCCCCAGACAGGGGAGGTAGAAAAACTGTTTTTT. Translated, this gives CASSPQTGEVEKLFF.